This T cell receptor beta chain was recorded in a study of metastatic and nonmetastatic thyroid tumors. The CDR3 covers 13 residues. The V end lost 5 bases, the J end lost 7 bases, and 12 bases lay between the germline ends. The germline gives CDR1 MNHNS, CDR2 SASEGT. This clone occurred many times. TCRdb re-analyzed the PCR reads through MiXCR. The profile shows about 93,000 clones, approximately 12% of them singletons. No patient received treatment before thyroid surgery. V is TRBV6-1 and J is TRBJ2-1; no clear D gene. The source is a female donor with papillary thyroid cancer or a benign thyroid nodule (not recorded which). Some clones in this sample may be carry-over from other donors' samples. Sequences were obtained from blood. For the CDR3, the DNA is TGTGCCAGCAGTTGGGCAAACCCAAATGAGCAGTTCTTC. Protein product: CASSWANPNEQFF.